Listed here are 22 T cell receptor beta chains from one sample, sequenced in a study of blood T cell repertoires in COVID-19. Profiled with immunoSEQ multiplex PCR; TCRdb holds only in-frame clones, not every one. The sample includes some 140,000 clones, around three quarters of them seen just once. Sample: peripheral blood. Receptors originate from a man between 60 and 75 years old with acute or convalescent COVID-19.

The rearrangement links TRBV19 to TRBJ2-7; possibly TRBD1 for D (6 bases). CDR1 is LNHDA and CDR2 is SQIVND in the germline V gene (reference sequence). The CDR3 runs to 13 residues. V was pared by 3 bases and J by 2 bases, with 8 bases between. CDR3 nucleotides: TGTGCCAGTAGTATCAAGGGGGCCTACGAGCAGTACTTC. Protein sequence: CASSIKGAYEQYF.

The chain recombines TRBV7-6 with TRBJ1-1; 7 bases agree with TRBD1. This CDR3 is built from 16 residues. V shed 5 bases and J 3 bases; nucleotides not matched to a gene: 12. Germline-derived CDR1 and CDR2 are SGHVS and FNYEAQ. The CDR3 DNA is TGTGCCAGCAGCCTGAACTTCCAGGGGGTTTACACTGAAGCTTTCTTT. Translating it yields CASSLNFQGVYTEAFF.

This clone was seen just once. The gene calls are TRBV5-6 and TRBJ2-3; TRBD2 matches at 8 bases. Germline lookup yields CDR1 SGHDT and CDR2 YYEEEE. V lost 3 bases, J lost 2 bases, and 5 bases stayed unmatched. The CDR3 is 15 amino acids. The CDR3 here is CASSSTSGSTDTQYF. CDR3 coding DNA: TGTGCCAGCAGCTCTACTAGCGGTTCCACAGATACGCAGTATTTT.

The table lists this clone with a count of one. V usage is TRBV6-5 and J usage is TRBJ1-1; D perhaps matches TRBD1 (5 bases). The germline V and J ends were trimmed by 8 bases and 4 bases, with 20 bases remaining between them. The germline gives CDR1 MNHEY, CDR2 SVGAGI. CDR3 size: 15 residues. The DNA of the CDR3 is TGTGCCAGCCGGAGGGCGGGAGGGGAGGCCACTGAAGCTTTCTTT. This translates into CASRRAGGEATEAFF.

The J gene is TRBJ2-7, the V gene TRBV7-2; possibly TRBD2 for D (6 bases). The CDR3 contains 13 residues. Trimming stripped 1 base from V and 10 bases from J, with 14 bases between. The germline gives CDR1 SGHTA, CDR2 FQGNSA. The CDR3 nucleotides read TGTGCCAGCAGCTTAGTGGAGGGCGGCGACCAGTACTTC. It translates to CASSLVEGGDQYF.

This clone was seen a single time. J is TRBJ2-2 and V is TRBV19, with TRBD2 matching 7 bases. V gave up 6 bases and J gave up 1 base; unmatched junction bases: 5. CDR3 length equals 15 residues. The V gene's germline CDR1 is LNHDA and CDR2 SQIVND (reference sequence). CDR3 region: CASRPSGVNTGELFF. CDR3 sequence (DNA): TGTGCCAGTAGACCTAGCGGAGTGAACACCGGGGAGCTGTTTTTT.

The chain carries TRBV27 and TRBJ2-4; 10 nucleotides match TRBD1. Germline V lookup: CDR1 MNHEY, CDR2 SMNVEV (reference sequence). The CDR3 covers 16 residues. J gave up 2 bases and V 5 bases, and 6 bases lay outside the gene matches. CDR3 protein: CASSPGTGEPKNIQYF. The CDR3 nucleotides are TGTGCCAGCAGTCCCGGGACAGGGGAACCCAAAAACATTCAGTACTTC.

This clone was found once. The chain links TRBV7-8 to TRBJ2-5; 8 nucleotides match TRBD1. V was pared by 7 bases and J by 5 bases, with 9 bases of the junction left unmatched. CDR1 and CDR2 from the germline V gene are SGHVS and FQNEAQ. The CDR3 has 14 residues. The CDR3 DNA reads TGTGCCAGCATCCCCCCCCGGGACAGGGAGACCCAGTACTTC. Translation: CASIPPRDRETQYF.

V and J are TRBV3-1 (or the pseudogene TRBV3-2) and TRBJ1-6, with a possible D match to TRBD1 (6 bases). Germline CDR1 reads LGHDT; CDR2 reads YNNKEL (reference sequence). V was pared by 0 bases and J by 4 bases, with 13 bases between. The CDR3 runs 17 residues. The CDR3 sequence: CASSQDTGRPYNSPLHF. CDR3 sequence (DNA): TGTGCCAGCAGCCAAGATACAGGGCGGCCTTATAATTCACCCCTCCACTTT.

The chain employs TRBV5-1 and TRBJ1-1; 7 positions match TRBD1. The CDR3 runs 15 residues. Per the germline V gene, CDR1 is SGHRS and CDR2 is YFSETQ. The trim removed 5 bases at V and 5 bases at J, leaving 12 bases unmatched. The CDR3 sequence: CASRSIRGRGTEAFF. CDR3 nucleotides: TGCGCCAGCAGAAGTATCAGGGGGAGAGGAACTGAAGCTTTCTTT.

V gene TRBV5-1 combines with J gene TRBJ2-7, with a possible D match to TRBD2 (5 bases). Trimming left V 0 bases short and J 4 bases short, with 14 bases between. CDR1 and CDR2 (germline): SGHRS, YFSETQ. The CDR3 spans 15 residues. The CDR3: CASSLESGKGYEQYF. DNA of the CDR3: TGCGCCAGCAGCTTGGAATCCGGGAAAGGTTACGAGCAGTACTTC.

In its sample, this clone was seen a few times. The gene calls are TRBV21-1 and TRBJ2-7; the table's D call of TRBD1 was not tested on the DNA. TRBV21-1 is termed a pseudogene. This CDR3 comprises 16 residues. This CDR3 is CASSGNPGTGHHEQYF. CDR3 DNA: TGTGCCAGCAGCGGTAATCCCGGGACAGGGCACCACGAGCAGTACTTC.

This clone showed up just a few times. V gene TRBV19 combines with J gene TRBJ2-3; 12 nucleotides line up with TRBD2. The CDR3 consists of 15 residues. CDR1 LNHDA and CDR2 SQIVND come from the germline V gene (reference sequence). V trimming: 7 bases; J trimming: 7 bases; junction bases outside the gene matches: 9. The CDR3 nucleotides are TGTGCCAGTACCATGACTAGCGGGAGTATGAATACGCAGTATTTT. It yields the protein CASTMTSGSMNTQYF.

V and J are TRBV23-1 and TRBJ1-1; D is perhaps TRBD1 (5 bases). TRBV23-1 is an open reading frame whose function is uncertain. The CDR3 length is 14 residues. The V end lost 9 bases, the J end lost 0 bases, and 14 bases lay between the germline ends. The DNA for the CDR3 is TGCGCCAGTGGACCCGACAGATTGAACACTGAAGCTTTCTTT. Protein product: CASGPDRLNTEAFF.

This sequence joins TRBV9 and TRBJ2-2; 10 nucleotides agree with TRBD2. The V segment lost 0 bases and the J segment 6 bases; nucleotides outside the gene matches: 5. Germline V CDR1 and CDR2: SGDLS, YYNGEE. There are 16 residues in the CDR3. This CDR3 reads CASSVAGGTSAGELFF. The CDR3 region has the DNA TGTGCCAGCAGCGTAGCGGGTGGGACTAGCGCCGGGGAGCTGTTTTTT.

The V and J genes are TRBV9 and TRBJ2-5, with 8 bases identical to TRBD1. The CDR3 runs 14 residues. The germline CDR1 and CDR2 sequences are SGDLS and YYNGEE. V lost 4 bases to trimming and J lost 5 bases; unmatched junction nucleotides: 7. Here the CDR3 DNA reads TGTGCCAGCAGCACGACAGGGGCACGGGAGACCCAGTACTTC. Protein: CASSTTGARETQYF.

This clone was detected only a few times. The rearrangement uses TRBV19 and TRBJ2-5; the D gene is possibly TRBD2 (5 bases). Germline CDR1 and CDR2: LNHDA and SQIVND (reference sequence). This CDR3 is built from 14 residues. Trimming took 0 bases from V and 11 from J, leaving 16 bases between them. The CDR3 nucleotides are TGTGCCAGTAGTATAGAAGTAGCCTCCCGGGGTCAGTACTTC. Residues: CASSIEVASRGQYF.

The V and J genes are TRBV28 and TRBJ1-2; 7 nucleotides line up with TRBD1. This CDR3 has 14 amino acids. With V trimmed by 8 bases and J by 3 bases, 9 bases remained unmatched. Germline CDR1 MDHEN, CDR2 SYDVKM. The CDR3 spells CASSRAGQDYGYTF. The CDR3 DNA reads as TGTGCCAGCTCACGCGCCGGACAGGACTATGGCTACACCTTC.

The chain links TRBV3-1 (or the pseudogene TRBV3-2) to TRBJ2-7; D remains ambiguous. From germline, CDR1 is LGHDT and CDR2 YNNKEL (reference sequence). CDR3 length equals 14 residues. Trimming took 3 bases from V and 3 from J, leaving 12 bases between them. This CDR3 is CASSHLATGYEQYF. The CDR3 coding sequence is TGTGCCAGCAGCCACCTTGCGACGGGCTACGAGCAGTACTTC.

This clone was observed a single time. CDR3 coding DNA: TGTGCCAGCAGTTACCTTCCAGGGTCGAACACTGAAGCTTTCTTT. Translating gives CASSYLPGSNTEAFF. The chain uses TRBV6-5 and TRBJ1-1, with a possible D match to TRBD1 (5 bases). Trimming removed 2 bases from V and 1 base from J, with 11 bases in between. This CDR3 has 15 amino acids. Germline-derived CDR1 and CDR2 are MNHEY and SVGAGI.

V gene TRBV7-3 combines with J gene TRBJ2-3, with 7 bases lining up with TRBD2. The CDR3 is 15 amino acids. Trimming took 1 base from V and 3 from J; bases not matched to a gene: 4. Germline-derived CDR1 and CDR2 are SGHTA and FQGTGA. DNA for the CDR3: TGTGCCAGCAGCTTAAGCGGGGGATGGACAGATACGCAGTATTTT. It is translated as CASSLSGGWTDTQYF.

The rearrangement joins TRBV9 to TRBJ1-5; D call uncertain. The CDR3 runs 13 residues. The germline gives CDR1 SGDLS, CDR2 YYNGEE. Between the trimmed V and J ends, which lost 0 bases and 7 bases, there was a span of 8 bases. In nucleotides, the CDR3 is TGTGCCAGCAGCGTAGGGTTCGGGCAGCCCCAGCATTTT. Protein product: CASSVGFGQPQHF.